This TCR beta chain was obtained from a study of beta chain features in type 1 diabetes. Points from the study as a whole: Reduced insertions and increased deletions marked VDJ junctions in type 1 diabetes patients. The naive, central memory and Treg TCRB repertoires looked more alike in patients than they did in healthy donors.

The authors reverse transcribed all of the isolated RNA, so sequencing captured expressed TCRB transcripts. Using immunoSEQ multiplex PCR, the repertoire was profiled, and TCRdb retains in-frame clones only, with some absent. The data contain about 900,000 clones, about 17% of them seen just once; the ten biggest clones take up 0.02% to 0.03%. On average, the one heparinised blood draw given by each donor was approximately 100 mL. Via CD45RO/CCR7/CD25/CD127/CD95/CD27, cells of the CD4+ naive, central memory, regulatory and stem cell-like memory subsets were sorted. V lost 3 bases and J 8 bases, leaving 8 bases between the germline ends. This CDR3 spans 12 amino acids. The V gene's germline CDR1 is SEHNR and CDR2 FQNEAQ (reference sequence). This clone was found a few times. The antigen remains unidentified.

The rearrangement uses TRBV7-9 and TRBJ2-1; D possibly corresponds to TRBD2 (6 bases). The sample was naive CD4+ T cells from blood. This sequence originates from a woman between 18 and 30 years old in good health. The CDR3 here is CASSFWEDEQFF. CDR3 bases: TGTGCCAGCAGCTTTTGGGAGGATGAGCAGTTCTTC.